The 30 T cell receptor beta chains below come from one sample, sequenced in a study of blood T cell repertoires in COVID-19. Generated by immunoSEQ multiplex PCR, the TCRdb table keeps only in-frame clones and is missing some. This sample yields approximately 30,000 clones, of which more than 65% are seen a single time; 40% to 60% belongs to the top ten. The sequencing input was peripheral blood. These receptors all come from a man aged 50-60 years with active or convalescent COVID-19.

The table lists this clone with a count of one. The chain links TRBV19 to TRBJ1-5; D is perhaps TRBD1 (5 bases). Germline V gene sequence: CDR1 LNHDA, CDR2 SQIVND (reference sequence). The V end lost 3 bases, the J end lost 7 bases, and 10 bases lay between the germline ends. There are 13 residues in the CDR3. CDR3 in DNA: TGTGCCAGTAGTATTTGGGGCATGCAGCCCCAGCATTTT. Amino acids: CASSIWGMQPQHF.

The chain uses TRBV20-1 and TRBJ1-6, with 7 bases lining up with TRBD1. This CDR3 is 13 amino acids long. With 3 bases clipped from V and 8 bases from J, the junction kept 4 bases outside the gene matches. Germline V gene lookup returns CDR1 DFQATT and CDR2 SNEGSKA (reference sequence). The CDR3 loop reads CSASGDSHSPLHF. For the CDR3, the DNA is TGCAGTGCTAGTGGGGACAGCCATTCACCCCTCCACTTT.

CDR3 region: CASSLETGKVEAFF. CDR3 nucleotides: TGCGCCAGCAGCTTGGAGACAGGGAAGGTTGAAGCTTTCTTT. The rearrangement uses TRBV5-1 and TRBJ1-1; 7 nucleotides line up with TRBD1. CDR1 is SGHRS and CDR2 is YFSETQ in the germline V gene. The junction had 6 bases not matched to a gene; V was cut back by 0 bases and J by 7 bases. The CDR3 is 14 amino acids.

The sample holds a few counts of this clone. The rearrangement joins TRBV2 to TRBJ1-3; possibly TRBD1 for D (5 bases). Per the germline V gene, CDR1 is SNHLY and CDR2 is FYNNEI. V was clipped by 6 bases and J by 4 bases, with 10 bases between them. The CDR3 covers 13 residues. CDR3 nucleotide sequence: TGTGCCAGCAGCCCAGGGCCCGGAAACACCATATATTTT. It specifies CASSPGPGNTIYF.

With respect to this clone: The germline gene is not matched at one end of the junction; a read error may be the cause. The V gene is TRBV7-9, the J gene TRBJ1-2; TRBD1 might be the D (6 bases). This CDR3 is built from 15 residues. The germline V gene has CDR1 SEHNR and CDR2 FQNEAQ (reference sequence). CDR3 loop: CASSVAHSTGLGYTF. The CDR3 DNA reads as TGTGCCAGCAGCGTAGCCCATTCGACAGGCCTTGGCTACACCTTC.

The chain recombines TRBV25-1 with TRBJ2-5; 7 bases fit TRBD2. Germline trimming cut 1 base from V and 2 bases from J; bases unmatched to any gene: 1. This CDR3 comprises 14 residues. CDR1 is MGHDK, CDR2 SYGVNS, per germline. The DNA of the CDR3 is TGTGCCAGCAGTGAATGGCGGGGGCAAGAGACCCAGTACTTC. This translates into CASSEWRGQETQYF.

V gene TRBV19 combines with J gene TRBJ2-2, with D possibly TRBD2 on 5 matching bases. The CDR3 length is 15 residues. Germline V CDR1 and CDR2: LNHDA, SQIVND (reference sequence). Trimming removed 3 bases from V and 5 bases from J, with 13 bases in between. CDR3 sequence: CASSIRGFVTGELFF. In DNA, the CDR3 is TGTGCCAGTAGTATTCGGGGATTCGTTACCGGGGAGCTGTTTTTT.

DNA for the CDR3: TGTGCCAGCAGCGCCTGGAGAAGGACTGAAGCTTTCTTT. It codes for CASSAWRRTEAFF. This rearrangement joins TRBV21-1 to TRBJ1-1. TRBV21-1 is termed a pseudogene. The CDR3 spans 13 residues.

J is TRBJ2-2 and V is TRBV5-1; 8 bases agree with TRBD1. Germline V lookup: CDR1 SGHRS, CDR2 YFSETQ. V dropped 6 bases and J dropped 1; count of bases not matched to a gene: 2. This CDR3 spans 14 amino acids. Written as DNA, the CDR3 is TGCGCCAGCACCACAGGGGGGAACACCGGGGAGCTGTTTTTT. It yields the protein CASTTGGNTGELFF.

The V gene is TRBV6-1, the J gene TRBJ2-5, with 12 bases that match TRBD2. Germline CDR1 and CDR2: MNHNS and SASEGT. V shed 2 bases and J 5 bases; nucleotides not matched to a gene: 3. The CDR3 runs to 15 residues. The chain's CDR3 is CASSELGLAGETQYF. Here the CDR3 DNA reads TGTGCCAGCAGTGAACTCGGACTAGCGGGGGAGACCCAGTACTTC.

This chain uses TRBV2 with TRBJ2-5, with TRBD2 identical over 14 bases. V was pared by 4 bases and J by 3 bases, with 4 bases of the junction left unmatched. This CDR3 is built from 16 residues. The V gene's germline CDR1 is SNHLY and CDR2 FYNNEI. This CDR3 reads CASSGTSGGPEETQYF. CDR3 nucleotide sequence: TGTGCCAGCAGTGGGACTAGCGGGGGGCCGGAAGAGACCCAGTACTTC.

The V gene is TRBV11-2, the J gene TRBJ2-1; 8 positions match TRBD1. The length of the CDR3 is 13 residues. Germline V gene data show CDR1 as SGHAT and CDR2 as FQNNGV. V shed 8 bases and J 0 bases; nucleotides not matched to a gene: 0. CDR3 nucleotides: TGTGCCAGCGGGACAGGCTCCTACAATGAGCAGTTCTTC. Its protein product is CASGTGSYNEQFF.

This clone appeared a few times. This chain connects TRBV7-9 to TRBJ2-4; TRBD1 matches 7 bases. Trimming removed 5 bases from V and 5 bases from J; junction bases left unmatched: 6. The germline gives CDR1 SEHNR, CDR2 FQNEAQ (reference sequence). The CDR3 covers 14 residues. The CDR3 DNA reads TGTGCCAGCAGCGAACTTGGACAGGAAAACATTCAGTACTTC. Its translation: CASSELGQENIQYF.

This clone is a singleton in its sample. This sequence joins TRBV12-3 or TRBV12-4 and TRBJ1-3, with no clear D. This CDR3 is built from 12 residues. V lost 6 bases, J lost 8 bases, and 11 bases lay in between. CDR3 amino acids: CASSKRGDTIYF. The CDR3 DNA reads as TGTGCCAGCAGCAAGCGGGGAGACACCATATATTTT.

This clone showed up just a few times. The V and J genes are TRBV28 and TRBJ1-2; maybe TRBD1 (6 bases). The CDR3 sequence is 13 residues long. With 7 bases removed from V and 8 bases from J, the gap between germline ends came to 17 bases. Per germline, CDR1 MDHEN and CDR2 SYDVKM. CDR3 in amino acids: CASTLDSSGGYTF. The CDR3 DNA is TGTGCCAGCACCCTGGACAGTTCGGGCGGCTACACCTTC.

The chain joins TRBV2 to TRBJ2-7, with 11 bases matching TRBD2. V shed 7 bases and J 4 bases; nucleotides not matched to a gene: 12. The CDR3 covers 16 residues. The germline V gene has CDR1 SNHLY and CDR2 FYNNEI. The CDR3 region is CASTIAGGPFVYEQYF. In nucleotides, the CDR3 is TGTGCCAGCACTATAGCGGGGGGGCCCTTCGTGTACGAGCAGTACTTC.

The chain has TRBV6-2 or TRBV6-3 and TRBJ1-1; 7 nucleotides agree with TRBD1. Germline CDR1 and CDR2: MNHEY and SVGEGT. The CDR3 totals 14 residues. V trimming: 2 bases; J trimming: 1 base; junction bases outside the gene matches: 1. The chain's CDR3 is CASSYHRGNTEAFF. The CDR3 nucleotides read TGTGCCAGCAGTTACCACAGGGGGAACACTGAAGCTTTCTTT.

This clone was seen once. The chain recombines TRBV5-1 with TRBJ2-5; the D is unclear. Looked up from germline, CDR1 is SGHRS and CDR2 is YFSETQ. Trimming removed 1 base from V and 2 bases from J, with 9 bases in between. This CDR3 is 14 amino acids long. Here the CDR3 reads CASSLRPGQETQYF. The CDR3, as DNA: TGCGCCAGCAGCTTGAGGCCAGGTCAAGAGACCCAGTACTTC.

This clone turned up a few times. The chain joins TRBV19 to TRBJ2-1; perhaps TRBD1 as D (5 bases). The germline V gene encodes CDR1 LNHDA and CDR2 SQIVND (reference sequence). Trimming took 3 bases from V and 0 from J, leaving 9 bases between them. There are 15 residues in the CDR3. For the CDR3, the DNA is TGTGCCAGTAGTATTAGACAGAGCTCCTACAATGAGCAGTTCTTC. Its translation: CASSIRQSSYNEQFF.

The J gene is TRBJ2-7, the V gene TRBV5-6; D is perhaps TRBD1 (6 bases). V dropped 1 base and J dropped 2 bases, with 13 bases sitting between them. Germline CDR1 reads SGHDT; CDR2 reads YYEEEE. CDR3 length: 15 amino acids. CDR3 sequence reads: CASSLNGQGTYEQYF. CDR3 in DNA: TGTGCCAGCAGCTTGAATGGGCAGGGGACCTACGAGCAGTACTTC.

CDR3 nucleotides: TGTGCCAGCAGTTCGCGTGCTCCTGTTGGACAGAGCCTCTACGAGCAGTACTTC. Encoded protein: CASSSRAPVGQSLYEQYF. This chain connects TRBV27 to TRBJ2-7, with a possible D match to TRBD1 (6 bases). The CDR3 consists of 18 residues. The ends were cut back, 4 bases at V and 3 bases at J, with 25 bases in the middle. Germline values: CDR1 MNHEY, CDR2 SMNVEV (reference sequence).

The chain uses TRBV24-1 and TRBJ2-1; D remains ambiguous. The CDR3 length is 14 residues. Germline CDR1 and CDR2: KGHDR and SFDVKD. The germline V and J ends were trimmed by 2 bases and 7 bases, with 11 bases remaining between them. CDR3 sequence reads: CATSDSLEQNEQFF. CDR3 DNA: TGTGCCACCAGTGATTCTCTAGAACAAAATGAGCAGTTCTTC.

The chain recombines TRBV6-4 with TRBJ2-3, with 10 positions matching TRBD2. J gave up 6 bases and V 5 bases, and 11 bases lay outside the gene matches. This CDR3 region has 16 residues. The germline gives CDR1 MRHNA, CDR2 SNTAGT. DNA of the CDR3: TGTGCCAGCAGTATGGCTAGCGGGAGAGGTGGTGATACGCAGTATTTT. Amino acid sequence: CASSMASGRGGDTQYF.

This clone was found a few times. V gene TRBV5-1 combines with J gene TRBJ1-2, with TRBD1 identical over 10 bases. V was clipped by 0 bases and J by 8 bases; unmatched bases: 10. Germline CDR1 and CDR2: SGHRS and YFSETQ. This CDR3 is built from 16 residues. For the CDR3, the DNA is TGCGCCAGCAGCTTGGGCCATCCCGGGACAGGGGACGGCTACACCTTC. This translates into CASSLGHPGTGDGYTF.

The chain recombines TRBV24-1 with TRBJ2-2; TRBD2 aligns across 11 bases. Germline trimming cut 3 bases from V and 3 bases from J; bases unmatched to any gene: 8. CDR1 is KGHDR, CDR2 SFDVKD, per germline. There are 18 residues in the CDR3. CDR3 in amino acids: CATSDDTGTSGDTGELFF. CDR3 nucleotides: TGTGCCACCAGTGATGATACCGGGACTAGCGGAGACACCGGGGAGCTGTTTTTT.

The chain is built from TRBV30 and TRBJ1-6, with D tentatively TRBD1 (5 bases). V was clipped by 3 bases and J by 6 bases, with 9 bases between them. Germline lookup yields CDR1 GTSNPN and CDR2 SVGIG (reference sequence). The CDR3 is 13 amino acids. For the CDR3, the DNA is TGTGCCTGGAGAGGGGTCGGTAATTCACCCCTCCACTTT. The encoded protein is CAWRGVGNSPLHF.

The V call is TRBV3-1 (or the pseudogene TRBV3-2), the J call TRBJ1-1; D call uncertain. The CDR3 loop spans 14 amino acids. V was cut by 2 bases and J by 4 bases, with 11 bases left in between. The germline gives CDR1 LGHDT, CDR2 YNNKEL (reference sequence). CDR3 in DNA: TGTGCCAGCAGCCAACCGGACGGAGGCACTGAAGCTTTCTTT. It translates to CASSQPDGGTEAFF.

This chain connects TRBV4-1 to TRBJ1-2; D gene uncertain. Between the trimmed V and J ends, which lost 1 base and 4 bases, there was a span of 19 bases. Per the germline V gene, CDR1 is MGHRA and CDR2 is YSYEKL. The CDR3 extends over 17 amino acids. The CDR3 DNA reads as TGCGCCAGCAGCCAAGGCTCTTCGACGGCGGGCACCTATGGCTACACCTTC. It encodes CASSQGSSTAGTYGYTF.

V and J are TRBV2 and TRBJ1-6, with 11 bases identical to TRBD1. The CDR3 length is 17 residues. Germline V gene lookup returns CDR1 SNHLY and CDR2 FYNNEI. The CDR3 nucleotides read TGTGCAGGCGGGACAGGGGGATATAGCTCCTATAATTCACCCCTCCACTTT. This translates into CAGGTGGYSSYNSPLHF.

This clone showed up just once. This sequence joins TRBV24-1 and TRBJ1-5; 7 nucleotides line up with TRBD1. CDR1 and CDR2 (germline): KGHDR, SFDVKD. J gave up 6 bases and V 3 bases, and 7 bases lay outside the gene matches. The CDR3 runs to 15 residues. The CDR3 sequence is CATSDKQGIGQPQHF. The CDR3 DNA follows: TGTGCCACCAGTGATAAACAGGGGATCGGTCAGCCCCAGCATTTT.